What follows are 30 T cell receptor beta chains derived from one specimen sequenced in a study of cytomegalovirus exposure and HLA in healthy donors. Both 60 Vbeta primers and 13 Jbeta primers went into the PCR. Here immunoSEQ multiplex PCR was the method, and the copy in TCRdb shows in-frame clones only, minus some. This table has 100,000 to 150,000 clones, roughly 79% appearing once. Input material: PBMCs. The origin of the receptors is a woman aged 45 to 65 in good health and CMV-seronegative.

In nucleotides, the CDR3 is TGTGCCAGCATGAGCTGGAGCCACTACGAGCAGTACTTC. Its translation: CASMSWSHYEQYF. This sequence joins TRBV6-5 and TRBJ2-7, with no clear D. Trimming cost V 7 bases and J 3 bases, with 13 bases left between them. The germline CDR1 and CDR2 sequences are MNHEY and SVGAGI. CDR3 size: 13 residues.

This clone was observed once. The chain has TRBV19 and TRBJ1-2; TRBD1 might be the D (6 bases). Trimming left V 4 bases short and J 0 bases short, with 24 bases between. The V gene's germline CDR1 is LNHDA and CDR2 SQIVND (reference sequence). The length of the CDR3 is 19 residues. CDR3 nucleotides: TGTGCCAGTAGTACGTCATTCGGACAGACTAAAACAACTAACTATGGCTACACCTTC. Translating gives CASSTSFGQTKTTNYGYTF.

The chain recombines TRBV6-5 with TRBJ2-1; 8 bases map to TRBD2. The CDR3 has 15 residues. Germline V gives CDR1 MNHEY, CDR2 SVGAGI. With 6 bases clipped from V and 1 base from J, the junction kept 5 bases outside the gene matches. The CDR3 sequence: CASRTTSGSYNEQFF. DNA of the CDR3: TGTGCCAGCAGAACCACTAGCGGATCCTACAATGAGCAGTTCTTC.

The chain joins TRBV4-3 to TRBJ2-2; 7 bases agree with TRBD1. The CDR3 consists of 15 residues. Germline values: CDR1 LGHNA, CDR2 YSLEER. The junction had 4 bases not matched to a gene; V was cut back by 6 bases and J by 0 bases. The CDR3 bases are TGCGCCAGCAGAGAGGGACAGACGAACACCGGGGAGCTGTTTTTT. Translation: CASREGQTNTGELFF.

The chain employs TRBV5-4 and TRBJ2-3, with unresolved D. CDR3 size: 13 residues. Trimming removed 0 bases from V and 3 bases from J, with 5 bases in between. Per the germline V gene, CDR1 is SGHNT and CDR2 is YYREEE (reference sequence). Here the CDR3 reads CASSLGATDTQYF. The CDR3 DNA sequence: TGTGCCAGCAGCTTGGGAGCTACAGATACGCAGTATTTT.

This clone was found a few times. The chain carries TRBV28 and TRBJ1-1, with D tentatively TRBD1 (6 bases). The CDR3 contains 14 residues. Trimming stripped 3 bases from V and 1 base from J, with 9 bases between. Looked up from germline, CDR1 is MDHEN and CDR2 is SYDVKM. This chain's CDR3 is CASSFQGRNTEAFF. The CDR3 DNA sequence: TGTGCCAGCAGTTTTCAGGGGAGGAACACTGAAGCTTTCTTT.

The chain has TRBV7-9 and TRBJ1-1; D unresolved. Germline CDR1 and CDR2: SEHNR and FQNEAQ (reference sequence). V lost 3 bases to trimming and J lost 1 base, with 6 bases between them. The CDR3 is made up of 13 amino acids. CDR3: CASSFQKNTEAFF. CDR3 in DNA: TGTGCCAGCAGCTTCCAAAAGAACACTGAAGCTTTCTTT.

A few counts support this clone. J is TRBJ2-7 and V is TRBV29-1; 8 positions match TRBD2. CDR1 and CDR2 from the germline V gene are SQVTM and ANQGSEA. Unmatched junction bases numbered 6, after V lost 7 bases and J lost 4 bases. The length of the CDR3 is 12 residues. CDR3 bases: TGCAGCGGGAGCGGGAGTAGGTACGAGCAGTACTTC. It is translated as CSGSGSRYEQYF.

The chain carries TRBV28 and TRBJ1-5; TRBD1 might be the D (5 bases). Germline CDR1 and CDR2: MDHEN and SYDVKM. CDR3 length: 16 residues. V was pared by 2 bases and J by 6 bases, with 17 bases between. The chain's CDR3 is CASSLGQNRQSQPQHF. CDR3 sequence (DNA): TGTGCCAGCAGTTTAGGACAAAACCGGCAGAGTCAGCCCCAGCATTTT. Using reference TRBV28 and TRBJ1-5 for the parts outside the CDR3, the full variable domain is DVKVTQSSRYLVKRTGEKVFLECVQDMDHENMFWYRQDPGLGLRLIYFSYDVKMKEKGDIPEGYSVSREKKERFSLILESASTNQTSMYLCASSLGQNRQSQPQHFGDGTRLSIL.

The V and J genes are TRBV29-1 and TRBJ1-1; no firm D call. The germline gives CDR1 SQVTM, CDR2 ANQGSEA. V shed 4 bases and J shed 1 base, with 7 bases lying between them. There are 12 residues in the CDR3. The CDR3 nucleotides read TGCAGCGTTGCCCCCCGGAACACTGAAGCTTTCTTT. It yields the protein CSVAPRNTEAFF.

This chain connects TRBV30 to TRBJ2-5; 7 nucleotides agree with TRBD2. CDR1 and CDR2 from the germline V gene are GTSNPN and SVGIG (reference sequence). The CDR3 is 15 residues long. The V gene end was trimmed by 5 bases and the J gene end by 5 bases; junction bases not matched to a gene: 14. CDR3 in DNA: TGTGCCTGGGCTCCTAGCGGCCTGGAGTGGGAGACCCAGTACTTC. Translated, it gives CAWAPSGLEWETQYF.

A few counts support this clone. V is TRBV6-5 and J is TRBJ1-1, with TRBD1 identical over 8 bases. Per the germline V gene, CDR1 is MNHEY and CDR2 is SVGAGI. This CDR3 is 15 amino acids long. Losses at the gene ends were 4 bases for V and 1 base for J; bases not matched to a gene: 5. CDR3 nucleotide sequence: TGTGCCAGCAGTTTGACAGGGGTTACGAACACTGAAGCTTTCTTT. Its translation: CASSLTGVTNTEAFF.

CDR3 coding DNA: TGTGCCAGCAGCCAAGGCCTAGCGGTATACAATGAGCAGTTCTTC. It yields the protein CASSQGLAVYNEQFF. The rearrangement joins TRBV4-2 to TRBJ2-1, with 7 bases that match TRBD2. The CDR3 contains 15 residues. Germline assignment: CDR1 LGHNA and CDR2 YNFKEQ. V dropped 1 base and J dropped 4; count of bases not matched to a gene: 4.

The V gene is TRBV19, the J gene TRBJ1-4; TRBD1 matches 8 bases. J gave up 8 bases and V 6 bases, and 2 bases lay outside the gene matches. Germline V gives CDR1 LNHDA, CDR2 SQIVND (reference sequence). The CDR3 has 12 residues. The CDR3, as DNA: TGTGCCAGTAGGGACAGGGACGAAAAACTGTTTTTT. This codes for CASRDRDEKLFF.

The chain has TRBV4-3 and TRBJ1-1; D possibly corresponds to TRBD1 (5 bases). Trimming removed 1 base from V and 1 base from J, with 19 bases in between. CDR3 length equals 18 residues. In germline, CDR1 is LGHNA, CDR2 YSLEER. CDR3 protein: CASSQVGGVTGPNTEAFF. Written as DNA, the CDR3 is TGCGCCAGCAGCCAAGTTGGAGGGGTCACAGGACCGAACACTGAAGCTTTCTTT.

V gene TRBV28 combines with J gene TRBJ2-1, with 7 bases lining up with TRBD1. Germline values: CDR1 MDHEN, CDR2 SYDVKM. J gave up 4 bases and V 6 bases, and 9 bases lay outside the gene matches. There are 15 residues in the CDR3. In nucleotides, the CDR3 is TGTGCCAGCAGGGGCCGGGACAGAGTATACAATGAGCAGTTCTTC. The encoded protein is CASRGRDRVYNEQFF.

The chain joins TRBV7-2 to TRBJ2-3, with TRBD2 as a possible D gene (5 bases). The CDR3 loop spans 14 amino acids. The germline gives CDR1 SGHTA, CDR2 FQGNSA. Trimming removed 1 base at V and 5 bases at J, with 10 bases between. The CDR3 DNA sequence: TGTGCCAGCAGCTTAGGCAGAGGGAGAGATACGCAGTATTTT. This codes for CASSLGRGRDTQYF.

V and J are TRBV11-2 and TRBJ2-7, with a possible D match to TRBD2 (7 bases). Trimming shortened V by 5 bases and J by 3 bases, and 17 bases separated the two germline ends. This CDR3 region has 15 residues. In germline, CDR1 is SGHAT, CDR2 FQNNGV. CDR3 sequence: CASSALGGADYEQYF. The CDR3 bases are TGTGCCAGCAGCGCCTTAGGGGGGGCTGACTACGAGCAGTACTTC. Combining the CDR3 with reference TRBV11-2 and TRBJ2-7 gives the whole variable domain EAGVAQSPRYKIIEKRQSVAFWCNPISGHATLYWYQQILGQGPKLLIQFQNNGVVDDSQLPKDRFSAERLKGVDSTLKIQPAKLEDSAVYLCASSALGGADYEQYFGPGTRLTVT.

The chain joins TRBV4-1 to TRBJ1-2, with unresolved D. CDR3 size: 14 residues. The V gene lost 0 bases and the J gene lost 0 bases, with 5 bases spanning the gap. Germline lookup yields CDR1 MGHRA and CDR2 YSYEKL. The CDR3 DNA sequence: TGCGCCAGCAGCCAAGATAATCCTAACTATGGCTACACCTTC. Residues: CASSQDNPNYGYTF.

In the case of this clone: Its ends do not fully match the called genes, so a read error is possible. V usage is TRBV30 and J usage is TRBJ1-5, with 9 bases lining up with TRBD1. The CDR3 sequence is 14 residues long. Germline CDR1 is GTSNPN and CDR2 is SVGIG (reference sequence). The CDR3 region has the DNA TGTGCCTGGAAGTTAGGACAGGGGAATCAGCCCCAGAATTTT. This codes for CAWKLGQGNQPQNF.

The chain combines TRBV12-2 with TRBJ2-7; the table gives TRBD2 as D, unverified against the DNA. TRBV12-2 is classified as a pseudogene. This CDR3 comprises 16 residues. CDR3 residues: CASRLVLAGGSGEQYV. The CDR3, as DNA: TGTGCAAGTCGCTTAGTACTAGCGGGAGGATCGGGGGAGCAGTACGTC.

This clone was recorded a few times. The chain carries TRBV5-1 and TRBJ1-1; D is perhaps TRBD1 (6 bases). This CDR3 spans 14 amino acids. Germline-derived CDR1 and CDR2 are SGHRS and YFSETQ. V dropped 4 bases and J dropped 1 base, with 11 bases sitting between them. The CDR3 DNA reads as TGCGCCAGCAGCGGGGGCACAGGGAACACTGAAGCTTTCTTT. The encoded protein is CASSGGTGNTEAFF.

Written as DNA, the CDR3 is TGTGCCAGCAGCGTCGGGACTCTCGAGCAGTACGTC. This sequence encodes CASSVGTLEQYV. The chain employs TRBV11-3 and TRBJ2-7; perhaps TRBD2 as D (6 bases). The CDR3 is 12 amino acids. V was pared by 5 bases and J by 6 bases, with 11 bases between. Looked up from germline, CDR1 is SGHNT and CDR2 is YENEEA.

This clone was observed a handful of times. The V call is TRBV4-1, the J call TRBJ1-3; possibly TRBD1 for D (5 bases). Germline CDR1 reads MGHRA; CDR2 reads YSYEKL. The CDR3 sequence is 16 residues long. Trimming shortened V by 2 bases and J by 0 bases, and 11 bases separated the two germline ends. CDR3 region: CASSQPGQNSGNTIYF. The DNA for the CDR3 is TGCGCCAGCAGCCAACCAGGACAAAACTCTGGAAACACCATATATTTT.

This chain connects TRBV10-3 to TRBJ2-1, with 8 bases matching TRBD2. Trimming at V came to 6 bases and at J to 5 bases, leaving 18 bases not matched to a gene. CDR1 is ENHRY, CDR2 SYGVKD, per germline. This CDR3 region has 18 residues. CDR3 nucleotides: TGTGCCATCAGGCCCCGAGGGGGAGCGGGAGCTACTAACAATGAGCAGTTCTTC. Its protein product is CAIRPRGGAGATNNEQFF.

The rearrangement links TRBV30 to TRBJ1-3, with a tentative D call TRBD1 (6 bases). Per the germline V gene, CDR1 is GTSNPN and CDR2 is SVGIG (reference sequence). This CDR3 contains 13 residues. Deletions cut 4 bases from V and 4 bases from J, with 11 bases between. The CDR3 DNA follows: TGTGCCTGGACAGGGGTGGCGGGAAACACCATATATTTT. Translation gives CAWTGVAGNTIYF.

This chain links TRBV5-1 with TRBJ1-4, with no clear D. Germline loops: CDR1 SGHRS, CDR2 YFSETQ. V was cut by 4 bases and J by 6 bases, with 16 bases left in between. This CDR3 is built from 15 residues. CDR3 nucleotide sequence: TGCGCCAGCAGCCCGGGTCGACTTGCGGATGAAAAACTGTTTTTT. It specifies CASSPGRLADEKLFF.

The gene calls are TRBV29-1 and TRBJ2-7, with 10 bases aligning to TRBD2. V shed 7 bases, J shed 3 bases, and the junction held 9 bases outside the gene matches. The CDR3 runs 14 residues. Germline V gene data show CDR1 as SQVTM and CDR2 as ANQGSEA. The chain's CDR3 is CSAILAGTLYEQYF. As DNA, the CDR3 is TGCAGCGCTATACTAGCGGGGACCCTCTACGAGCAGTACTTC.

V gene TRBV6-4 combines with J gene TRBJ1-2; D is uncertain. The CDR3 spans 14 residues. Deletions cut 3 bases from V and 2 bases from J, with 10 bases between. Germline V CDR1 and CDR2: MRHNA, SNTAGT. Here the CDR3 DNA reads TGTGCCAGCAGTGAGGCTGAGGGCAACTATGGCTACACCTTC. This sequence encodes CASSEAEGNYGYTF.

This chain uses TRBV6-6 with TRBJ1-1; maybe TRBD1 (5 bases). CDR1 and CDR2 (germline): MNHNY, SVGAGI (reference sequence). The CDR3 length is 11 residues. V shed 7 bases and J shed 6 bases, with 9 bases lying between them. The DNA of the CDR3 is TGTGCCAGCAACGGGGGGGCTGAAGCTTTCTTT. It is translated as CASNGGAEAFF.